This T cell receptor (beta chain) was captured in a study of response to subunit inactivated influenza vaccine. MiXCR, run by TCRdb on the RT-PCR reads, gives a single entry per CDR3 protein. The sample includes under 800,000 distinct CDR3 sequences, around 14% of them seen just once. V was cut by 4 bases and J by 0 bases, with 13 bases left in between. This CDR3 has 15 residues. Germline V gene data show CDR1 as SGHDT and CDR2 as YYEEEE. Sample: PBMCs from blood, taken less than 15 days before vaccination. The genes are TRBV5-6 and TRBJ1-1; weak D call: TRBD1 (6 bases). This clonotype originated in a man in his fifties who received an inactivated influenza vaccine. CDR3 in amino acids: CASSSRQEMNTEAFF. The CDR3 DNA reads as TGTGCCAGCAGCAGCCGACAGGAGATGAACACTGAAGCTTTCTTT.